This is a list of T cell receptor beta chains from one sample in a study of shared clonotypes between healthy human individuals. Sequencing used immunoSEQ multiplex PCR; TCRdb keeps in-frame clones, though not all of them. The sample shows a few million clones, around 92% of them seen only once. The sequenced material came from naive CD4+ T cells from PBMCs. The receptors shown here come from a man aged 18 to 30 in good health. Some clones in this sample may be carry-over from other donors' samples. The CDR3 runs from the conserved cysteine through the conserved F or W. A D gene is named only where the DNA matches it firmly. Clone size is not always given. Where it is, it says once, few, many or a class for expanded clones.

V gene: TRBV30
D gene: TRBD1
clone size: .
J gene: TRBJ2-7
CDR3 DNA: TGTGCCTGGACTCTCTCGGGACAGGGCCCCGGAAGGTACTTC
CDR3 protein: CAWTLSGQGPGRYF

V gene: TRBV5-6
D gene: .
clone size: .
J gene: TRBJ2-7
CDR3 DNA: TGTGCCAGCAAACGGGCAAGCGGAGCGTTACCCCTTTACTTC
CDR3 protein: CASKRASGALPLYF

V gene: TRBV28
D gene: TRBD2
clone size: once
J gene: TRBJ2-7
CDR3 DNA: TGTGCCAGCATGAGCGGGAACAAGTACGAGCAGTACTTC
CDR3 protein: CASMSGNKYEQYF

V gene: TRBV19
D gene: .
clone size: .
J gene: TRBJ2-3
CDR3 DNA: TGTGCCGTCCAAGTGGGGGCGGTGCAGTATTTT
CDR3 protein: CAVQVGAVQYF

V gene: TRBV28
D gene: TRBD1
clone size: .
J gene: TRBJ1-4
CDR3 DNA: TGTGCCAGCAGTGTGCCCGGGACAGGGGTTGAAAAACTGTTTTTT
CDR3 protein: CASSVPGTGVEKLFF

V gene: TRBV7-2
D gene: TRBD1
clone size: .
J gene: TRBJ1-2
CDR3 DNA: TGTGCCAGCAGCTTGGGTGGGGGGACAGCCGAGGTCGGCTATGGCTACACCTTC
CDR3 protein: CASSLGGGTAEVGYGYTF

V gene: TRBV5-1
D gene: .
clone size: .
J gene: TRBJ1-6
CDR3 DNA: TGCGCCAGCAGCTTGGGGCAGGACAATTCACCCCTCCACTTT
CDR3 protein: CASSLGQDNSPLHF

V gene: TRBV19
D gene: TRBD1
clone size: .
J gene: TRBJ2-1
CDR3 DNA: TGTGCCAGTCGAGACAGGGAAAGCTCCTACAATGAGCAGTTCTTC
CDR3 protein: CASRDRESSYNEQFF

V gene: TRBV5-4
D gene: .
clone size: .
J gene: TRBJ2-5
CDR3 DNA: TGTGCCAGCAGCTGGCGACGGGGACAAGAGACCCAGTACTTC
CDR3 protein: CASSWRRGQETQYF

V gene: TRBV6-5
D gene: .
clone size: .
J gene: TRBJ1-5
CDR3 DNA: TGTGCCAGCAGTTACTCAGGGACGCACCAGCCCCAGCATTTT
CDR3 protein: CASSYSGTHQPQHF

V gene: TRBV6-4
D gene: TRBD1
clone size: once
J gene: TRBJ2-6
CDR3 DNA: TGTGCCAGCATTGGGCGGGACAGGGGGCTATCTGGGGCCAACGTCCTGACTTTC
CDR3 protein: CASIGRDRGLSGANVLTF

V gene: TRBV10-3
D gene: .
clone size: .
J gene: TRBJ2-1
CDR3 DNA: TGTGCCATCAGTGAGCTTGCGGGGCTCTACAATGAGCAGTTCTTC
CDR3 protein: CAISELAGLYNEQFF

V gene: TRBV5-4
D gene: TRBD1
clone size: .
J gene: TRBJ1-1
CDR3 DNA: TGTGCCAGCAGCTCCTCTAAGACAGGGAGCACTGAAGCTTTCTTT
CDR3 protein: CASSSSKTGSTEAFF

V gene: TRBV18
D gene: .
clone size: .
J gene: TRBJ2-5
CDR3 DNA: TGTGCCAGCTCACCACCAGAGGAGACCCAGTACTTC
CDR3 protein: CASSPPEETQYF

V gene: TRBV28
D gene: .
clone size: .
J gene: TRBJ2-2
CDR3 DNA: TGTGCCAGCAGTCAAGCCCACCTTGGGGCAGGGGAGCTGTTTTTT
CDR3 protein: CASSQAHLGAGELFF

V gene: TRBV30
D gene: .
clone size: .
J gene: TRBJ2-5
CDR3 DNA: TGTGCCTGGGACCCCACCGCCTCCGGGTTCCAAGAGACCCAGTACTTC
CDR3 protein: CAWDPTASGFQETQYF

V gene: TRBV18
D gene: .
clone size: .
J gene: TRBJ2-7
CDR3 DNA: TGTGCCAGCTCACCAGGGACGGCGTACGAGCAGTACTTC
CDR3 protein: CASSPGTAYEQYF

V gene: TRBV2
D gene: TRBD2
clone size: .
J gene: TRBJ2-1
CDR3 DNA: TGTGCCAGCAGACCTACTAGCGGGAGTTGGAATGAGCAGTTCTTC
CDR3 protein: CASRPTSGSWNEQFF

V gene: TRBV2
D gene: .
clone size: .
J gene: TRBJ2-5
CDR3 DNA: TGTGCCAGCAGCCCTAGTCGAAGCCAAGAGACCCAGTACTTC
CDR3 protein: CASSPSRSQETQYF

V gene: TRBV29-1
D gene: .
clone size: .
J gene: TRBJ2-7
CDR3 DNA: TGCAGCGTTGCACTCACCTACGAGCAGTACTTC
CDR3 protein: CSVALTYEQYF

V gene: TRBV9
D gene: .
clone size: .
J gene: TRBJ2-3
CDR3 DNA: TGTGCCAGCAATTTGGGCACAGATACGCAGTATTTT
CDR3 protein: CASNLGTDTQYF

V gene: TRBV15
D gene: .
clone size: few
J gene: TRBJ1-1
CDR3 DNA: TGTGCCACCAGCCGACGGGGGGGCCCCACTGAAGCTTTCTTT
CDR3 protein: CATSRRGGPTEAFF

V gene: TRBV27
D gene: TRBD1
clone size: .
J gene: TRBJ2-2
CDR3 DNA: TGTGCCAGCAGTCTACAGGGGTTAGGGAACACCGGGGAGCTGTTTTTT
CDR3 protein: CASSLQGLGNTGELFF

V gene: TRBV29-1
D gene: .
clone size: .
J gene: TRBJ2-5
CDR3 DNA: TGCAGCGTTGAAGGTGCTTTGACAGGAACCGGGAGGACCCAGTACTTC
CDR3 protein: CSVEGALTGTGRTQYF

V gene: TRBV7-3
D gene: .
clone size: .
J gene: TRBJ2-1
CDR3 DNA: TGTGCCAGCAGCATTCACAGGAGCTCCTACAATGAGCAGTTCTTC
CDR3 protein: CASSIHRSSYNEQFF

V gene: TRBV7-3
D gene: .
clone size: .
J gene: TRBJ2-6
CDR3 DNA: TGTGCCAGCAGCTTAACCGGGGCCAACGTCCTGACTTTC
CDR3 protein: CASSLTGANVLTF

V gene: TRBV7-2
D gene: .
clone size: .
J gene: TRBJ1-5
CDR3 DNA: TGTGCCAGCAGCTTAGCACCGGGGGGAGGTGGCAATCAGCCCCAGCATTTT
CDR3 protein: CASSLAPGGGGNQPQHF

V gene: TRBV5-1
D gene: TRBD2
clone size: .
J gene: TRBJ2-5
CDR3 DNA: TGCGCCAGCAGCTTGGCCGTCTTAGCGGGAGCCCAAGAGACCCAGTACTTC
CDR3 protein: CASSLAVLAGAQETQYF

V gene: TRBV7-9
D gene: .
clone size: .
J gene: TRBJ2-4
CDR3 DNA: TGTGCCAGCAGCTTATTGGGAGATCGGGGGACGGGCAAAAACATTCAGTACTTC
CDR3 protein: CASSLLGDRGTGKNIQYF

V gene: TRBV28
D gene: TRBD2
clone size: .
J gene: TRBJ2-1
CDR3 DNA: TGTGCCAGCAGTCCGCGAGGACTAGCGGGAGTGTTCATCGATGAGCAGTTCTTC
CDR3 protein: CASSPRGLAGVFIDEQFF

V gene: TRBV29-1
D gene: .
clone size: .
J gene: TRBJ2-6
CDR3 DNA: TGCAGCGTTGAAGACGTCGGGAGGGGGCGCCCCCGTGGGGCCAACGTCCTGACTTTC
CDR3 protein: CSVEDVGRGRPRGANVLTF

V gene: TRBV7-6
D gene: .
clone size: .
J gene: TRBJ1-1
CDR3 DNA: TGTGCCAGCAGCCCGATAAACATGAACACTGAAGCTTTCTTT
CDR3 protein: CASSPINMNTEAFF

V gene: TRBV7-2
D gene: .
clone size: .
J gene: TRBJ2-2
CDR3 DNA: TGTGCCAGCAGCCCAATGTCTGCCGGGGAGCTGTTTTTT
CDR3 protein: CASSPMSAGELFF

V gene: TRBV6-5
D gene: TRBD2
clone size: .
J gene: TRBJ2-7
CDR3 DNA: TGTGCCAGCAGCAAGACTAGCGGGAGCGGTTACGAGCAGTACTTC
CDR3 protein: CASSKTSGSGYEQYF

V gene: TRBV5-1
D gene: TRBD2
clone size: .
J gene: TRBJ2-1
CDR3 DNA: TGCGCCAGCAGCTTGCTGGCGGGAGTACGGAATGAGCAGTTCTTC
CDR3 protein: CASSLLAGVRNEQFF

V gene: TRBV6-6
D gene: TRBD1
clone size: .
J gene: TRBJ2-2
CDR3 DNA: TGTGCCAGCAGCCCAGGGGGTATGAACACCGGGGAGCTGTTTTTT
CDR3 protein: CASSPGGMNTGELFF

V gene: TRBV19
D gene: .
clone size: few
J gene: TRBJ1-4
CDR3 DNA: TGTGCCAGTAGTCGGGGAATCGGGGCTAATGAAAAACTGTTTTTT
CDR3 protein: CASSRGIGANEKLFF

V gene: TRBV7-3
D gene: .
clone size: .
J gene: TRBJ2-7
CDR3 DNA: TGTGCCAGCAGCCCAGGACAGCGGGAACACGGGGGGAACTCCTACGAGCAGTACTTC
CDR3 protein: CASSPGQREHGGNSYEQYF

V gene: TRBV12-5
D gene: .
clone size: .
J gene: TRBJ1-2
CDR3 DNA: TGTGCTAGTGGTTTTACAGGACTTTATGGCTACACCTTC
CDR3 protein: CASGFTGLYGYTF

V gene: TRBV21-1
D gene: .
clone size: .
J gene: TRBJ2-2
CDR3 DNA: TGTGCCAGCAGAAGGGGGAGGGCCGCTCACACCGGGGAGCTGTTTTTT
CDR3 protein: CASRRGRAAHTGELFF